This TCR beta chain comes out of a study of shared clonotypes between healthy human individuals. This table comes from immunoSEQ multiplex PCR, and its TCRdb copy is limited to in-frame clones, with some not included. The sample holds some 1,600,000 clones, 95% to 99% seen once. The receptor's source is a man between 25 and 39 years old in good health. The sequencing sample was made of naive CD4+ T cells sorted from blood. Subset denoted: CD45RA+ positively selected.

The DNA of the CDR3 is TGTGCCAGCAGCCCCTCGGGACAGTCCCCCTCTGGAAACACCATATATTTT. Translation gives CASSPSGQSPSGNTIYF. The genes are TRBV7-9 and TRBJ1-3; 7 bases are shared with TRBD1. The CDR3 length is 17 residues. Germline CDR1 reads SEHNR; CDR2 reads FQNEAQ (reference sequence). Unmatched junction bases numbered 10, after V lost 5 bases and J lost 0 bases.